Following are 8 T cell receptor beta chains from one sample sequenced in a study of blood T cell repertoires in COVID-19. Clones were sequenced by immunoSEQ multiplex PCR, and TCRdb holds only the in-frame ones, with some missing. The repertoire consists of fewer than 200,000 clones, with around four fifths occurring once and the leading ten covering 3.6%. The sample consisted of PBMCs or T cells enriched from blood (not recorded which). Every receptor here comes from a woman between 45 and 65 years old in a cohort exposed to, infected with or recovered from COVID-19 (not recorded which).

This chain links TRBV7-2 with TRBJ1-1; 7 bases line up with TRBD1. V gave up 0 bases and J gave up 9 bases; unmatched junction bases: 1. The CDR3 is made up of 12 amino acids. Germline V CDR1 and CDR2: SGHTA, FQGNSA. In DNA form, the CDR3 reads TGTGCCAGCAGCTTAGCAAGGGGGCAAGCTTTCTTT. This translates into CASSLARGQAFF. The full variable domain, completed using reference TRBV7-2 and TRBJ1-1, is GAGVSQSPSNKVTEKGKDVELRCDPISGHTALYWYRQSLGQGLEFLIYFQGNSAPDKSGLPSDRFSAERTGGSVSTLTIQRTQQEDSAVYLCASSLARGQAFFGQGTRLTVV.

This clone was counted a single time. The chain carries TRBV5-6 and TRBJ1-4; TRBD1 is a possible D gene (6 bases). This CDR3 is built from 14 residues. V shed 3 bases and J shed 5 bases, with 11 bases lying between them. Germline CDR1 and CDR2: SGHDT and YYEEEE. The CDR3 coding sequence is TGTGCCAGCAGCTCCGCAGGGGCGAATGAAAAACTGTTTTTT. Protein: CASSSAGANEKLFF.

This clone was detected a few times. The rearrangement joins TRBV7-9 to TRBJ2-1, with D possibly being TRBD2 (5 bases). CDR1 is SEHNR, CDR2 FQNEAQ, per germline (reference sequence). The CDR3 is 13 residues long. V was trimmed by 4 bases and J by 10 bases, leaving 14 bases between them. The chain's CDR3 is CASSSYSGWEQFF. The CDR3 DNA reads TGTGCCAGCAGCTCATACTCGGGGTGGGAGCAGTTCTTC.

This clone was observed a single time. J is TRBJ1-1 and V is TRBV18, with a possible D match to TRBD1 (5 bases). The length of the CDR3 is 16 residues. V lost 3 bases to trimming and J lost 3 bases, with 17 bases between them. Germline V gene lookup returns CDR1 KGHSH and CDR2 LQKENI. The CDR3 nucleotides read TGTGCCAGCTCACCGTCCGGAGGGGAAAGGGACACTGAAGCTTTCTTT. Its protein product is CASSPSGGERDTEAFF.

This clone has a handful of counts. The chain is built from TRBV7-9 and TRBJ2-7; 11 bases agree with TRBD2. Germline CDR1 SEHNR, CDR2 FQNEAQ (reference sequence). Trimming cost V 5 bases and J 4 bases; bases outside gene matches: 7. The CDR3 loop spans 15 amino acids. The CDR3 DNA is TGTGCCAGCAGCCGTGGGACTAGCGGATCTTACGAGCAGTACTTC. It translates to CASSRGTSGSYEQYF.

The CDR3 reads CASRETGDESEKLFF. CDR3 nucleotides: TGCGCCAGCAGAGAGACAGGTGACGAAAGTGAAAAACTGTTTTTT. The chain uses TRBV10-2 and TRBJ1-4; D may be TRBD1 (6 bases). Per the germline V gene, CDR1 is WSHSY and CDR2 is SAAADI. V was cut by 6 bases and J by 7 bases, with 18 bases left in between. The CDR3 has 15 residues.

The J gene is TRBJ2-3, the V gene TRBV7-2, with 14 positions matching TRBD2. The CDR3 runs 16 residues. Per the germline V gene, CDR1 is SGHTA and CDR2 is FQGNSA. Trimming cost V 5 bases and J 5 bases; bases outside gene matches: 6. CDR3 bases: TGTGCCAGCAGCCCCCGACTAGCGGGGGGGCAAGATACGCAGTATTTT. It yields the protein CASSPRLAGGQDTQYF.

The chain has TRBV9 and TRBJ2-2, with D perhaps matching TRBD2 (5 bases). The CDR3 loop spans 17 amino acids. The germline gives CDR1 SGDLS, CDR2 YYNGEE. Trimming left V 0 bases short and J 3 bases short, with 15 bases between. CDR3 amino acids: CASSVAPRDFDTGELFF. The CDR3, as DNA: TGTGCCAGCAGCGTAGCCCCTCGGGATTTCGACACCGGGGAGCTGTTTTTT.